The following is a T cell receptor beta chain sequence with its context. The data were taken from a study of blood T cell repertoires in COVID-19. Turning to the study itself: Both acute and convalescent COVID-19 samples were obtained from the United States, Italy and Spain. T cells, B-cell-depleted T cells, or PBMCs supplied cDNA or gDNA.

Seattle's enrolled individuals joined amid active infection and were then monitored longitudinally. In the original processing: For nucleated cells, counts were estimated from reference gene primer amplification. Clones were read by immunoSEQ multiplex PCR, and TCRdb kept only the in-frame ones, dropping some. V, J and clone size reflect that table, while D and trimming were determined from the DNA. The sample consists of about 210,000 clones, about 85% of them appearing once. Losses at the gene ends were 2 bases for V and 3 bases for J; bases not matched to a gene: 5. The CDR3 is 16 amino acids. Germline V gives CDR1 LGHDT, CDR2 YNNKEL (reference sequence).

The chain couples TRBV3-1 (or the pseudogene TRBV3-2) to TRBJ2-1, with 9 positions matching TRBD1. The receptor was derived from a man aged 60-69 years with COVID-19, enrolled during active disease. The sample comprised peripheral blood. CDR3 protein: CASSQTGTGSYNEQFF. The CDR3 DNA follows: TGTGCCAGCAGCCAAACCGGGACAGGGAGCTACAATGAGCAGTTCTTC.